The rows below give T cell receptor beta chains drawn from one sample of a study of T-cell reconstitution after alpha-beta-depleted transplantation in children. TCRdb ran MiXCR on the PCR reads and lists one entry per CDR3 protein. This table has approximately 640,000 distinct CDR3 sequences, roughly 15% appearing once. Sequenced material: PBMCs from the stem cell graft donor, taken from the stem cell graft. The receptors stem from a human donor who donated a stem cell graft to a child with acute myeloid leukemia. CDR3s include the opening cysteine and the closing phenylalanine or tryptophan. Each record gives: CDR3 protein, CDR3 DNA, V gene, clone size, D gene, J gene. A D gene is named only where the DNA matches it firmly. Some rows have no size entry. The others give once, few or many, or a class for an expanded clone.

CDR3 protein: CASSATTGHAEAFF; CDR3 DNA: TGTGCCAGCAGCGCGACTACAGGGCATGCTGAAGCTTTCTTT; V gene: TRBV9; clone size: many; D gene: NA; J gene: TRBJ1-1
CDR3 protein: CASSLDARRYTF; CDR3 DNA: TGTGCCAGCAGCTTAGACGCGCGACGCTACACCTTC; V gene: TRBV7-2; clone size: many; D gene: NA; J gene: TRBJ1-2
CDR3 protein: CASSPSGAGTEAFF; CDR3 DNA: TGTGCCAGCTCACCTTCGGGGGCTGGGACTGAAGCTTTCTTT; V gene: TRBV5-1; clone size: few; D gene: NA; J gene: TRBJ1-1
CDR3 protein: CSVEGLRDYEQYF; CDR3 DNA: TGCAGCGTTGAAGGGCTCAGGGACTACGAGCAGTACTTC; V gene: TRBV29-1; clone size: many; D gene: NA; J gene: TRBJ2-7
CDR3 protein: CASSQERGADTEAFF; CDR3 DNA: TGCGCCAGCAGCCAAGAACGGGGAGCCGACACTGAAGCTTTCTTT; V gene: TRBV4-1; clone size: few; D gene: NA; J gene: TRBJ1-1
CDR3 protein: CASGLAVRAGTGVREQYF; CDR3 DNA: TGTGCTAGTGGTTTGGCAGTTCGAGCCGGGACAGGGGTGAGGGAGCAGTACTTC; V gene: TRBV12-5; clone size: NA; D gene: TRBD1; J gene: TRBJ2-7
CDR3 protein: CASSFAKNYGYTF; CDR3 DNA: TGCGCCAGCAGCTTCGCTAAGAACTATGGCTACACCTTC; V gene: TRBV5-1; clone size: NA; D gene: NA; J gene: TRBJ1-2
CDR3 protein: CASGTSGGRELFF; CDR3 DNA: TGTGCCAGCGGGACTAGCGGGGGCCGGGAGCTGTTTTTT; V gene: TRBV7-6; clone size: NA; D gene: TRBD2; J gene: TRBJ2-2
CDR3 protein: CASSFMGQNTGELFF; CDR3 DNA: TGCGCCAGCAGCTTCATGGGTCAAAACACCGGGGAGCTGTTTTTT; V gene: TRBV5-1; clone size: NA; D gene: NA; J gene: TRBJ2-2
CDR3 protein: CASSLRRGYYEQYF; CDR3 DNA: TGTGCCAGCAGTCTAAGAAGAGGGTACTACGAGCAGTACTTC; V gene: TRBV12-3/TRBV12-4; clone size: once; D gene: NA; J gene: TRBJ2-7
CDR3 protein: CASRRGAPAIEAFF; CDR3 DNA: TGTGCCAGCAGGCGTGGGGCCCCTGCGATTGAAGCTTTCTTT; V gene: TRBV12-3/TRBV12-4; clone size: NA; D gene: NA; J gene: TRBJ1-1
CDR3 protein: CSVGKDPGAYNEQFF; CDR3 DNA: TGCAGCGTTGGGAAGGACCCGGGGGCCTACAATGAGCAGTTCTTC; V gene: TRBV29-1; clone size: many; D gene: NA; J gene: TRBJ2-1
CDR3 protein: CASSPGTSAGRTQYF; CDR3 DNA: TGCGCCAGCAGCCCCGGGACTAGCGCCGGAAGAACCCAGTACTTC; V gene: TRBV5-1; clone size: few; D gene: TRBD2; J gene: TRBJ2-5
CDR3 protein: CSARRDLNRMNQPQHF; CDR3 DNA: TGCAGTGCTAGGCGGGACCTGAACAGGATGAATCAGCCCCAGCATTTT; V gene: TRBV20-1; clone size: NA; D gene: NA; J gene: TRBJ1-5
CDR3 protein: CASSYSLEVYGYTF; CDR3 DNA: TGTGCCAGCAGTTACTCTCTAGAGGTCTATGGCTACACCTTC; V gene: TRBV6-5; clone size: few; D gene: NA; J gene: TRBJ1-2
CDR3 protein: CASSQEESSYNEQFF; CDR3 DNA: TGCGCCAGCAGCCAAGAAGAGAGCAGCTACAATGAGCAGTTCTTC; V gene: TRBV4-3; clone size: few; D gene: NA; J gene: TRBJ2-1
CDR3 protein: CASSPVDNYNQPQHF; CDR3 DNA: TGTGCCAGCAGCCCCGTCGACAACTACAATCAGCCCCAGCATTTT; V gene: TRBV7-2; clone size: NA; D gene: NA; J gene: TRBJ1-5
CDR3 protein: CASSEESAGFAYNEQFF; CDR3 DNA: TGTGCCAGCAGCGAAGAGAGTGCGGGGTTTGCGTACAATGAGCAGTTCTTC; V gene: TRBV2; clone size: few; D gene: NA; J gene: TRBJ2-1
CDR3 protein: CSARAQGRGFYNEQFF; CDR3 DNA: TGCAGTGCTAGGGCCCAGGGCAGGGGCTTCTACAATGAGCAGTTCTTC; V gene: TRBV20-1; clone size: many; D gene: NA; J gene: TRBJ2-1
CDR3 protein: CASSTPRDRGETQYF; CDR3 DNA: TGTGCCAGCAGTACGCCCAGGGACAGGGGGGAGACCCAGTACTTC; V gene: TRBV12-3/TRBV12-4; clone size: many; D gene: TRBD1; J gene: TRBJ2-5
CDR3 protein: CASSSPGQPSFNYGYTF; CDR3 DNA: TGTGCCAGCAGCTCACCGGGACAGCCCTCTTTTAACTATGGCTACACCTTC; V gene: TRBV7-2; clone size: few; D gene: TRBD1; J gene: TRBJ1-2
CDR3 protein: CAAAGDTEAFF; CDR3 DNA: TGTGCCGCGGCCGGAGACACTGAAGCTTTCTTT; V gene: TRBV10-3; clone size: many; D gene: NA; J gene: TRBJ1-1
CDR3 protein: CSARDMDRVGEQYF; CDR3 DNA: TGCAGTGCTAGAGATATGGACAGGGTAGGCGAGCAGTACTTC; V gene: TRBV20-1; clone size: many; D gene: TRBD1; J gene: TRBJ2-7
CDR3 protein: CASSQDGTEPTEAFF; CDR3 DNA: TGCGCCAGCAGCCAAGACGGGACAGAGCCCACTGAAGCTTTCTTT; V gene: TRBV4-3; clone size: many; D gene: TRBD1; J gene: TRBJ1-1
CDR3 protein: CASSLGWGQTTTEAFF; CDR3 DNA: TGTGCCAGCAGCTTAGGGTGGGGACAGACAACCACTGAAGCTTTCTTT; V gene: TRBV7-2; clone size: few; D gene: TRBD1; J gene: TRBJ1-1
CDR3 protein: CASRSDRGANEKLFF; CDR3 DNA: TGTGCCAGCAGATCCGACAGGGGCGCTAATGAAAAACTGTTTTTT; V gene: TRBV27; clone size: NA; D gene: TRBD1; J gene: TRBJ1-4
CDR3 protein: CASAELTTGELFF; CDR3 DNA: TGTGCCAGCGCGGAGCTAACGACCGGGGAGCTGTTTTTT; V gene: TRBV6-1; clone size: NA; D gene: NA; J gene: TRBJ2-2
CDR3 protein: CSVTINYGYTF; CDR3 DNA: TGCAGCGTTACCATCAACTATGGCTACACCTTC; V gene: TRBV29-1; clone size: NA; D gene: NA; J gene: TRBJ1-2
CDR3 protein: CASSFEGSGTGELFF; CDR3 DNA: TGTGCCAGCAGTTTTGAGGGGTCGGGGACCGGGGAGCTGTTTTTT; V gene: TRBV27; clone size: NA; D gene: NA; J gene: TRBJ2-2
CDR3 protein: CSVAGPIPDGELFF; CDR3 DNA: TGCAGCGTGGCTGGTCCCATCCCGGACGGGGAGCTGTTTTTT; V gene: TRBV29-1; clone size: NA; D gene: NA; J gene: TRBJ2-2
CDR3 protein: CASSETGIYGYTF; CDR3 DNA: TGTGCCAGCAGCGAGACAGGCATCTATGGCTACACCTTC; V gene: TRBV5-6; clone size: NA; D gene: NA; J gene: TRBJ1-2
CDR3 protein: CASSLPSGPTDTQYF; CDR3 DNA: TGTGCCAGCAGCTTACCTAGCGGCCCCACAGATACGCAGTATTTT; V gene: TRBV12-3/TRBV12-4; clone size: many; D gene: TRBD2; J gene: TRBJ2-3
CDR3 protein: CASSFPGRSGSYTF; CDR3 DNA: TGTGCCAGCAGTTTCCCGGGTCGATCAGGAAGCTACACCTTC; V gene: TRBV12-3/TRBV12-4; clone size: few; D gene: NA; J gene: TRBJ1-2
CDR3 protein: CAICSGTSEAFF; CDR3 DNA: TGTGCCATTTGCTCCGGGACAAGTGAAGCTTTCTTT; V gene: TRBV10-3; clone size: many; D gene: NA; J gene: TRBJ1-1
CDR3 protein: CASSVVEGYGYTF; CDR3 DNA: TGTGCCAGCAGCGTAGTAGAAGGTTATGGCTACACCTTC; V gene: TRBV9; clone size: many; D gene: NA; J gene: TRBJ1-2
CDR3 protein: CASSVTSESLFF; CDR3 DNA: TGTGCCAGCAGTGTTACTAGCGAAAGTCTGTTCTTC; V gene: TRBV2; clone size: NA; D gene: TRBD2; J gene: TRBJ2-1
CDR3 protein: CASSSWRGRGPDTQYF; CDR3 DNA: TGTGCCAGCAGCTCCTGGAGGGGGAGGGGCCCAGATACGCAGTATTTT; V gene: TRBV7-2; clone size: NA; D gene: NA; J gene: TRBJ2-3
CDR3 protein: CASSQGGIQFF; CDR3 DNA: TGTGCCAGCAGCCAAGGGGGGATACAGTTCTTC; V gene: TRBV3-1; clone size: NA; D gene: NA; J gene: TRBJ2-1
CDR3 protein: CASGGRGDEKLFF; CDR3 DNA: TGTGCCAGCGGAGGCCGGGGGGATGAAAAACTGTTTTTT; V gene: TRBV12-3/TRBV12-4; clone size: NA; D gene: NA; J gene: TRBJ1-4
CDR3 protein: CASSLTSTEAFF; CDR3 DNA: TGTGCCAGCAGCTTGACGTCAACTGAAGCTTTCTTT; V gene: TRBV5-5; clone size: many; D gene: NA; J gene: TRBJ1-1
CDR3 protein: CSAQPINEKLFF; CDR3 DNA: TGCAGTGCCCAGCCGATTAATGAAAAACTGTTTTTT; V gene: TRBV20-1; clone size: many; D gene: NA; J gene: TRBJ1-4
CDR3 protein: CASSQSTSGETDTQYF; CDR3 DNA: TGTGCCAGCAGCCAATCGACTAGCGGGGAGACAGATACGCAGTATTTT; V gene: TRBV7-9; clone size: few; D gene: TRBD2; J gene: TRBJ2-3
CDR3 protein: CASNSDSHNEQFF; CDR3 DNA: TGTGCCAGCAACAGCGACAGCCACAATGAGCAGTTCTTC; V gene: TRBV12-3/TRBV12-4; clone size: NA; D gene: NA; J gene: TRBJ2-1
CDR3 protein: CSARKGTIPNEQFF; CDR3 DNA: TGCAGTGCTAGGAAAGGGACCATCCCCAATGAGCAGTTCTTC; V gene: TRBV20-1; clone size: many; D gene: NA; J gene: TRBJ2-1
CDR3 protein: CASGRGSTEAFF; CDR3 DNA: TGTGCCAGCGGAAGGGGTAGCACTGAAGCTTTCTTT; V gene: TRBV6-2/TRBV6-3; clone size: NA; D gene: NA; J gene: TRBJ1-1
CDR3 protein: CASSLVTSYNEQFF; CDR3 DNA: TGTGCCAGCAGCTTGGTTACCTCCTACAATGAGCAGTTCTTC; V gene: TRBV5-4; clone size: many; D gene: NA; J gene: TRBJ2-1
CDR3 protein: CSVDRKIANEQFF; CDR3 DNA: TGCAGCGTTGACCGGAAAATTGCGAATGAGCAGTTCTTC; V gene: TRBV29-1; clone size: many; D gene: NA; J gene: TRBJ2-1
CDR3 protein: CASSSAESYEQYF; CDR3 DNA: TGTGCCAGCAGTTCCGCCGAGTCCTACGAGCAGTACTTC; V gene: TRBV7-9; clone size: NA; D gene: NA; J gene: TRBJ2-7
CDR3 protein: CASSFRLGISNQPQHF; CDR3 DNA: TGCGCCAGCAGCTTTAGATTGGGGATTAGCAATCAGCCCCAGCATTTT; V gene: TRBV5-1; clone size: few; D gene: NA; J gene: TRBJ1-5